This TCR beta chain comes out of a study of blood T cell repertoires in COVID-19. Study as a whole: COVID-19 samples collected from the United States, Italy and Spain covered acute and convalescent phases. T cells, B-cell-depleted T cells, or PBMCs provided the cDNA or gDNA that served as material.

Authors' processing steps: Estimation of nucleated cell counts was performed using reference gene primer amplification. This table comes from immunoSEQ multiplex PCR, and its TCRdb copy is limited to in-frame clones, with some not included. V and J calls and clone size are given by that table; D and trimming were obtained from the DNA. Of fewer than 120,000 clones in the sample, roughly 82% were seen once. The germline V and J ends were trimmed by 6 bases and 2 bases, with 14 bases remaining between them. Germline V lookup: CDR1 MDHEN, CDR2 SYDVKM. The CDR3 extends over 14 amino acids. This clone was seen only a few times.

The sample consisted of peripheral blood. The receptor's source is an older woman with acute or convalescent COVID-19. The rearrangement links TRBV28 to TRBJ2-7; tentatively, D is TRBD1 (7 bases). The CDR3 bases are TGTGCCAGCAGAGGGGGGACAGACCCCTACGAGCAGTACTTC. It encodes CASRGGTDPYEQYF.